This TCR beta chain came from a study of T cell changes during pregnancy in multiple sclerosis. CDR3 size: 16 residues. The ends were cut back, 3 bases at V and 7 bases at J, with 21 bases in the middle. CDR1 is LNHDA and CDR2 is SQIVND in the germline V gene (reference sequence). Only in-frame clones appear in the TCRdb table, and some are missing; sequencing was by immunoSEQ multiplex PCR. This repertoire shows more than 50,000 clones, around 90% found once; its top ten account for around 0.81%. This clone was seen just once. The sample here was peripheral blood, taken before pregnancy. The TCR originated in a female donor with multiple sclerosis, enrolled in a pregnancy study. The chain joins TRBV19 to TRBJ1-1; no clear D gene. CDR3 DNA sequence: TGTGCCAGTAGTATCCCACGCGGGCCAGGAGCCGTTGAAGCTTTCTTT. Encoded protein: CASSIPRGPGAVEAFF.